The 5 T cell receptor beta chains below come from one sample, sequenced in a study of control samples from healthy donors and cancer patients. Assay: immunoSEQ multiplex PCR; the TCRdb copy retains only in-frame clones and omits some. The table has some 22,000 clones, around 84% seen once. Sequenced input: PBMCs. All receptors derive from a man between 60 and 75 years old with colorectal cancer.

The V and J genes are TRBV5-5 and TRBJ1-1; D gene ambiguous. Looked up from germline, CDR1 is SGHKS and CDR2 is YYEKEE (reference sequence). Trimming left V 0 bases short and J 3 bases short, with 12 bases between. This CDR3 has 15 amino acids. The CDR3 is CASSLDTNFHTEAFF. In nucleotides, the CDR3 is TGTGCCAGCAGCTTGGACACGAATTTCCACACTGAAGCTTTCTTT.

This sequence joins TRBV24-1 and TRBJ1-2, with D uncertain. The CDR3 has 13 amino acids. V lost 8 bases to trimming and J lost 1 base, with 10 bases between them. CDR1 is KGHDR, CDR2 SFDVKD, per germline. CDR3 protein: CATIPTYNYGYTF. In DNA form, the CDR3 reads TGTGCCACCATCCCCACCTATAACTATGGCTACACCTTC.

The chain carries TRBV6-5 and TRBJ2-3; 12 bases line up with TRBD1. Germline values: CDR1 MNHEY, CDR2 SVGAGI. CDR3 size: 15 residues. V lost 7 bases to trimming and J lost 4 bases; unmatched junction nucleotides: 6. The CDR3 nucleotides are TGTGCCAGCATAGTCGGGACAGGGGGCGCAGATACGCAGTATTTT. Translated, it gives CASIVGTGGADTQYF.

This clone came up once. The V call is TRBV5-1, the J call TRBJ2-5; 7 bases line up with TRBD1. Unmatched junction bases numbered 5, after V lost 2 bases and J lost 4 bases. The CDR3 is 14 residues long. Looked up from germline, CDR1 is SGHRS and CDR2 is YFSETQ. This chain's CDR3 is CASSLTGERETQYF. CDR3 DNA sequence: TGCGCCAGCAGCTTAACAGGGGAGAGAGAGACCCAGTACTTC. Complete variable domain (other parts from reference TRBV5-1 and TRBJ2-5): KAGVTQTPRYLIKTRGQQVTLSCSPISGHRSVSWYQQTPGQGLQFLFEYFSETQRNKGNFPGRFSGRQFSNSRSEMNVSTLELGDSALYLCASSLTGERETQYFGPGTRLLVL.

The CDR3 region is CASSPAGGNEQFF. The DNA for the CDR3 is TGTGCCAGCTCACCGGCAGGGGGGAATGAGCAGTTCTTC. The chain has TRBV18 and TRBJ2-1; tentatively, D is TRBD1 (7 bases). V lost 3 bases, J lost 7 bases, and 10 bases lay in between. This CDR3 is 13 amino acids long. Germline values: CDR1 KGHSH, CDR2 LQKENI.